Presented here are 27 T cell receptor beta chains from one specimen sequenced in a study of CD8 T cells in ankylosing spondylitis. Whole-study results and caveats: One TCR beta motif, made up of about 8 highly homologous variants, appeared characteristic of ankylosing spondylitis blood.

Their recognized antigens are unknown. TCRdb passed the 5' RACE reads through MiXCR, listing each CDR3 protein once. The sample holds hundreds of thousands of distinct CDR3 sequences, about an eighth seen once. The material sequenced was blood, either unsorted or a sorted T cell fraction (not recorded which). The receptors originated from a male donor with ankylosing spondylitis.

For this clonotype: This may be a read error, as it is one base from a much larger clone. Here the CDR3 omits its conserved ending phenylalanine or tryptophan, so a read error is the likely source. The J gene is TRBJ1-6, the V gene TRBV12-3 or TRBV12-4; 7 nucleotides match TRBD1. The CDR3 length is 14 residues. The V gene end was trimmed by 6 bases and the J gene end by 8 bases; junction bases not matched to a gene: 7. The CDR3 bases are TGTGCCAGCAGCCGGACAGGTGGGGATTCACCCCTCCACTTA. The encoded protein is CASSRTGGDSPLHL.

The sample holds many counts of this clonotype. The chain links TRBV20-1 to TRBJ2-4; D call uncertain. The ends were cut back, 1 base at V and 0 bases at J, with 7 bases in the middle. The germline V gene has CDR1 DFQATT and CDR2 SNEGSKA (reference sequence). The CDR3 totals 14 residues. The CDR3 region has the DNA TGCAGTGCTAGAGGGTCCCTAGCCAAAAACATTCAGTACTTC. Translating gives CSARGSLAKNIQYF.

This clonotype has only a few counts. The chain links TRBV20-1 to TRBJ2-4; the D gene is possibly TRBD2 (6 bases). The CDR3 sequence is 15 residues long. Between the trimmed V and J ends, which lost 6 bases and 0 bases, there was a span of 15 bases. Per the germline V gene, CDR1 is DFQATT and CDR2 is SNEGSKA (reference sequence). This CDR3 is CSASGGLGAKNIQYF. CDR3 DNA sequence: TGCAGTGCCAGTGGGGGGTTGGGAGCCAAAAACATTCAGTACTTC.

This clonotype was counted between two and nine times. The V gene is TRBV10-2, the J gene TRBJ2-7; D is perhaps TRBD1 or TRBD2 (5 bases each). Germline assignment: CDR1 WSHSY and CDR2 SAAADI. Trimming cost V 6 bases and J 0 bases, with 18 bases left between them. This CDR3 region has 16 residues. The chain's CDR3 is CASRDMSGVSSYEQYF. CDR3 coding DNA: TGCGCCAGCAGGGACATGAGCGGCGTTAGCTCCTACGAGCAGTACTTC.

In its sample, this clonotype was seen a few times. The chain combines TRBV5-1 with TRBJ1-2; D gene ambiguous. The V end was cut by 0 bases, the J end by 0 bases, with 12 bases between. Germline values: CDR1 SGHRS, CDR2 YFSETQ. This CDR3 comprises 16 residues. Here the CDR3 reads CASSLAPPTANYGYTF. For the CDR3, the DNA is TGCGCCAGCAGCTTGGCGCCCCCCACGGCTAACTATGGCTACACCTTC.

The J gene is TRBJ2-4, the V gene TRBV5-1, with a tentative D call TRBD1 (5 bases). The CDR3 is 15 residues long. CDR1 and CDR2 from the germline V gene are SGHRS and YFSETQ. V was clipped by 3 bases and J by 6 bases, with 16 bases between them. CDR3: CASSSIQGEGNIQYF. As DNA, the CDR3 is TGCGCCAGCAGCTCGATCCAAGGGGAAGGAAACATTCAGTACTTC.

This chain links TRBV7-2 with TRBJ2-3, with D perhaps TRBD2 (6 bases). This CDR3 has 16 amino acids. V was trimmed by 5 bases and J by 2 bases, leaving 17 bases between them. Germline V CDR1 and CDR2: SGHTA, FQGNSA. This CDR3 is CASSLEVGGFTDTQYF. CDR3 sequence (DNA): TGTGCCAGCAGCCTAGAAGTGGGAGGATTCACAGATACGCAGTATTTT.

This clonotype came up many times. The CDR3 loop reads CASSELGTGQETQYF. The CDR3 nucleotides are TGTGCCAGCAGTGAACTGGGGACGGGGCAAGAGACCCAGTACTTC. The chain has TRBV25-1 and TRBJ2-5; D might be TRBD1 or TRBD2, each matching 5 bases. Germline CDR1 is MGHDK and CDR2 is SYGVNS. CDR3 length: 15 residues. Trimming removed 2 bases from V and 2 bases from J, with 12 bases in between.

This clonotype came up a few times. The V and J genes are TRBV12-3 or TRBV12-4 and TRBJ2-7, with D perhaps TRBD1 (6 bases). The germline V and J ends were trimmed by 2 bases and 4 bases, with 15 bases remaining between them. The CDR3 contains 15 residues. The CDR3 loop is CASSLYRDFRYEQYF. As DNA, the CDR3 is TGTGCCAGCAGTTTATACAGGGATTTTAGGTACGAGCAGTACTTC.

This clonotype appeared many times. The gene calls are TRBV5-1 and TRBJ1-1, with 8 bases fitting TRBD1. This CDR3 has 16 residues. Germline lookup yields CDR1 SGHRS and CDR2 YFSETQ. The V gene end was trimmed by 2 bases and the J gene end by 0 bases; junction bases not matched to a gene: 6. CDR3 in DNA: TGCGCCAGCAGCTTCAGGGGGCCGCCGGTGAACACTGAAGCTTTCTTT. Its protein is CASSFRGPPVNTEAFF.

This clonotype was seen a handful of times. This chain uses TRBV5-1 with TRBJ1-1; D is unresolved. Germline CDR1 is SGHRS and CDR2 is YFSETQ. This CDR3 is built from 16 residues. V was cut by 4 bases and J by 4 bases, with 20 bases left in between. The CDR3 protein is CASSQPTAHRTTEAFF. DNA for the CDR3: TGCGCCAGCAGCCAACCGACGGCACATCGGACCACTGAAGCTTTCTTT.

At least ten counts were recorded for this clonotype. The gene calls are TRBV5-1 and TRBJ2-1; 7 bases match TRBD1. Per the germline V gene, CDR1 is SGHRS and CDR2 is YFSETQ. CDR3 size: 16 residues. With 4 bases clipped from V and 0 bases from J, the junction kept 7 bases outside the gene matches. The CDR3 DNA sequence: TGCGCCAGCAGCAAAGGACAGGCCAACTCCTACAATGAGCAGTTCTTC. It encodes CASSKGQANSYNEQFF.

In its sample, this clonotype was seen a few times. The chain couples TRBV5-1 to TRBJ2-7; TRBD1 is a possible D gene (6 bases). The CDR3 extends over 15 amino acids. V was pared by 3 bases and J by 3 bases, with 16 bases between. CDR1 and CDR2 from the germline V gene are SGHRS and YFSETQ. The CDR3, as DNA: TGCGCCAGCAGCTCGTCCGGGACATGGGGCTACGAGCAGTACTTC. Protein sequence: CASSSSGTWGYEQYF.

The chain carries TRBV30 and TRBJ1-1; 8 nucleotides line up with TRBD1. The V gene's germline CDR1 is GTSNPN and CDR2 SVGIG (reference sequence). J lost 0 bases, V lost 4 bases, and 1 base had no gene match. CDR3 length: 13 amino acids. CDR3 in amino acids: CAWKGQVNTEAFF. CDR3 nucleotides: TGTGCCTGGAAGGGACAGGTGAACACTGAAGCTTTCTTT.

This chain links TRBV7-2 with TRBJ2-1; TRBD2 matches 12 bases. The germline gives CDR1 SGHTA, CDR2 FQGNSA. J lost 9 bases, V lost 6 bases, and 6 bases had no gene match. CDR3 length: 14 amino acids. Here the CDR3 DNA reads TGTGCCAGCAGACCAACTAGCGGGAGGATTGAGCAGTTCTTC. It is translated as CASRPTSGRIEQFF.

The V call is TRBV20-1, the J call TRBJ1-4; 7 bases line up with TRBD1. CDR3 length equals 15 residues. CDR1 is DFQATT and CDR2 is SNEGSKA in the germline V gene (reference sequence). Trimming cost V 0 bases and J 7 bases; bases outside gene matches: 8. The CDR3 region is CSARETGRGREKLFF. CDR3 sequence (DNA): TGCAGTGCTAGAGAGACGGGAAGGGGGCGTGAAAAACTGTTTTTT.

The gene calls are TRBV5-1 and TRBJ1-2; a weak D match, TRBD1 (6 bases). The V and J ends lost 3 bases and 3 bases respectively, with 12 bases between them. This CDR3 region has 14 residues. Germline loops: CDR1 SGHRS, CDR2 YFSETQ. The CDR3 is CASSSGTFDYGYTF. In DNA, the CDR3 is TGCGCCAGCAGCTCCGGGACATTCGACTATGGCTACACCTTC.

In this sample, this clonotype turned up a few times. J is TRBJ2-1 and V is TRBV25-1; D tentatively reads TRBD1 or TRBD2 (5 bases each). V dropped 3 bases and J dropped 3 bases, with 9 bases sitting between them. The CDR3 has 14 residues. Germline V gene sequence: CDR1 MGHDK, CDR2 SYGVNS. The CDR3 loop reads CASSDGTDYNEQFF. DNA for the CDR3: TGTGCCAGCAGTGACGGGACGGACTACAATGAGCAGTTCTTC.

This clonotype showed up just once. The chain uses TRBV6-5 and TRBJ1-1, with 7 bases identical to TRBD1. Germline CDR1 MNHEY, CDR2 SVGAGI. V was pared by 2 bases and J by 8 bases, with 2 bases of the junction left unmatched. The CDR3 is 12 amino acids. In nucleotides, the CDR3 is TGTGCCAGCAGTTACCCAGGGGGAGAAGCTTTCTTT. This codes for CASSYPGGEAFF.

This clonotype was counted ten times or more. The rearrangement links TRBV5-1 to TRBJ2-1; D is perhaps TRBD2 (7 bases). The V end was cut by 2 bases, the J end by 2 bases, with 11 bases between. This CDR3 is 15 amino acids long. CDR1 and CDR2 from the germline V gene are SGHRS and YFSETQ. The CDR3 loop reads CASSFRGGTYNEQFF. The CDR3 DNA sequence: TGCGCCAGCAGCTTCCGCGGGGGCACCTACAATGAGCAGTTCTTC.

With regard to this clonotype: Its ends do not fully match the called genes, so a read error is possible. The chain couples TRBV7-9 to TRBJ2-1, with D unresolved. The CDR3 extends over 12 amino acids. Germline assignment: CDR1 SEHNR and CDR2 FQNEAQ (reference sequence). Here the CDR3 DNA reads TGTGTCAGCAGCTTTATCGGGCTCGAGCAGTTCTTC. The encoded protein is CVSSFIGLEQFF.

This clonotype was observed a few times. The chain employs TRBV18 and TRBJ1-1; D is possibly TRBD1 (6 bases). V lost 8 bases and J 0 bases, leaving 16 bases between the germline ends. The CDR3 consists of 15 residues. Germline lookup yields CDR1 KGHSH and CDR2 LQKENI. This CDR3 reads CASTGTDYMNTEAFF. Written as DNA, the CDR3 is TGTGCCAGCACAGGGACGGATTACATGAACACTGAAGCTTTCTTT.

In this sample, this clonotype turned up a few times. The V call is TRBV6-5, the J call TRBJ1-1, with D tentatively TRBD1 (5 bases). Germline lookup yields CDR1 MNHEY and CDR2 SVGAGI. The V and J ends lost 0 bases and 2 bases respectively, with 10 bases between them. The CDR3 is 15 residues long. The CDR3 DNA reads as TGTGCCAGCAGTTACTCGAGGACACATAACACTGAAGCTTTCTTT. It yields the protein CASSYSRTHNTEAFF.

This clonotype was detected only a few times. This chain uses TRBV7-2 with TRBJ1-6; D might be TRBD1 (5 bases). V was trimmed by 8 bases and J by 7 bases, leaving 15 bases between them. Germline V gives CDR1 SGHTA, CDR2 FQGNSA. This CDR3 is 14 amino acids long. The CDR3 reads CASGGAGRNSPLHF. The CDR3 region has the DNA TGTGCCAGCGGGGGTGCGGGGCGGAATTCACCCCTCCACTTT.

In this sample, this clonotype turned up many times. The V and J genes are TRBV20-1 and TRBJ2-7; possibly TRBD1 or TRBD2 for D (5 bases each). The CDR3 has 13 amino acids. In germline, CDR1 is DFQATT, CDR2 SNEGSKA (reference sequence). Trimming took off 3 bases at V and 5 bases at J, with 14 bases between the two ends. The CDR3 region has the DNA TGCAGTGCTAGTATGGGGGTTCTCGACGAGCAGTACTTC. This translates into CSASMGVLDEQYF.

The table lists this clonotype with a few counts. The chain joins TRBV7-9 to TRBJ1-2, with D tentatively TRBD1 (6 bases). The CDR3 covers 13 residues. CDR1 and CDR2 from the germline V gene are SEHNR and FQNEAQ (reference sequence). Trimming pared 4 bases from V and 4 bases from J, leaving 10 bases between. CDR3 bases: TGTGCCAGCAGCTCCACAGGGCCCTATGGCTACACCTTC. This codes for CASSSTGPYGYTF.

This clonotype showed up just a few times. The V call is TRBV7-6, the J call TRBJ2-7, with D hard to call. Looked up from germline, CDR1 is SGHVS and CDR2 is FNYEAQ. The V end lost 1 base, the J end lost 7 bases, and 14 bases lay between the germline ends. CDR3 size: 14 residues. CDR3 nucleotide sequence: TGTGCCAGCAGCTTAGGTTCAACCTTGGGGGAGCAGTACTTC. It encodes CASSLGSTLGEQYF.